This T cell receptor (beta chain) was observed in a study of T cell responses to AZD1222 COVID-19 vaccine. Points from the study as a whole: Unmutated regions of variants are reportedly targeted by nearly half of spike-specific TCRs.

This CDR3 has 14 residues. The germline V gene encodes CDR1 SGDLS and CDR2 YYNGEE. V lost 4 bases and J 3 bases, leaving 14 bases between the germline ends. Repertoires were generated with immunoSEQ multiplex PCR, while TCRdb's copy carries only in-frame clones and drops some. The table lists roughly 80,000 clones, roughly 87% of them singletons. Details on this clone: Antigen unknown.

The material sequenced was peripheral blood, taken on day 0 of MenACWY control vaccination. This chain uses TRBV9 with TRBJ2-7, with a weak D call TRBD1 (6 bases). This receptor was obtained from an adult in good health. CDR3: CASSPGQIIYEQYF. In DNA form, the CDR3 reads TGTGCCAGCAGCCCCGGACAGATCATCTACGAGCAGTACTTC.